This note documents a single T cell receptor (beta chain) sequence. Its antigen is still unknown. The sample holds no much larger clone one base away, and base qualities are not on file. The junction shows trimming of 5 bases on V and 4 bases on J, plus 18 bases between the germline ends. CDR1 and CDR2 are read off the germline V gene as SGHVS and FQNEAQ. The CDR3 has 15 amino acids, counting the end cysteine and phenylalanine. The retained sequence is limited to the CDR3, 45 bases, with the frame set at the first base. The TCR beta CDR3 regions were amplified from RNA transcripts. For the first round of RT-PCR on the TCR CDR3, the HTBI primer set was used together with the Qiagen OneStep RT-PCR kit. A second multiplex PCR round built the libraries, followed by size selection and purification. Paired-end sequencing of the libraries was performed with 100 bp reads on an Illumina HiSeq2000. Processing in the source paper ran as follows. SOAPnuke was used to process the raw data, removing reads that contained adapters or uncalled bases, had a mean Phred below 15, or lacked an exact match to the constant primer or identifier. COPE v1.2.5 was used to merge high-quality paired reads, and clonotypes were defined as unique nucleotide sequences. MiTCR v1.1 was used to align the clonotypes against IMGT TRBV, TRBD and TRBJ reference segments. Only V-J combinations with frequency above 0.0001, covering roughly 99% of repertoires, were analysed. The TCS score was defined as F50 (clonal expansion) divided by E x V (chaos), with BLOSUM62-based TCRdist calculated between CDR3 peptides within each V-J. Welch's t-statistics and random forest reduced fewer than 600 V-J features to 13, which were used in a naive Bayes classifier (R e1071). The Morisita-Horn index was used to measure how similar the thyroid and blood repertoires were. TCRdb itself trimmed the public reads at Q25 with fastp, ran MiXCR and retained productive beta chains. Entries are consolidated by CDR3 protein sequence, retaining the most common genes and DNA. TCRdb's processing, not the authors' own work, is the source of the V and J calls. The sample records over 700,000 distinct CDR3 sequences, over 35% of which are singletons. The ten largest clones add up to about 8.9% of the sample.

These data come from a study of T cells in Graves' hyperthyroidism and ophthalmopathy (dated by TCRdb to the late 2010s). For the study in its entirety: Peripheral blood was sampled at the time of initial diagnosis, prior to any treatment. To identify distinguishing TCR V-J signatures, a discovery cohort of some 100 patients was used, comprising 40 to 45 with Graves' ophthalmopathy and approximately 58 with stable Graves' hyperthyroidism. An independent validation cohort of 18 to 20 hyperthyroidism patients and 17 patients who later progressed to ophthalmopathy tested prospective prediction of ophthalmopathy. For training and testing, the 100 or so patients in the discovery cohort were randomly divided in a 7:3 ratio. Thyroid tissue and blood T-cell repertoires from six Graves' hyperthyroidism patients were also compared in the study. Following sampling, methimazole starting at 30 mg daily was given to hyperthyroidism patients, and high-dose intravenous methylprednisolone was given to ophthalmopathy patients. The paper reports TCR Vbeta CDR3 sequencing of 135 peripheral blood samples: 40 or so ophthalmopathy, fewer than 85 hyperthyroidism and 17 progressor patients.

Stable Graves' hyperthyroidism was defined as no progression to ophthalmopathy during 18 months of follow-up. Hyperthyroidism patients were aged 18 to 65 years and newly diagnosed, with disease duration of less than 2 months. The study excluded patients with uncontrolled infections, other autoimmune diseases, pregnancy or lactation. Diagnoses relied on clinical symptoms, serum thyroxine and TRAb, thyroid ultrasound and orbital computed tomography. PBMCs were separated from roughly 10 ml of fresh peripheral blood using Ficoll-Paque density gradient centrifugation. Total RNA was extracted with Trizol reagent, and quality was checked on an Agilent 2100 Bioanalyzer. The paper as a whole reports these results and caveats: In validation, the model predicted progression to ophthalmopathy a median of about 6.5 months before onset, with over 60% sensitivity and roughly 72% specificity. No statistical method was used to set the sample size in advance, and investigators knew the group allocation. Most expanded thyroid clonotypes (frequency above 0.001) were also detected in blood, a finding suggesting that blood repertoires may reflect thyroid immune responses. A 13 V-J signature model separated ophthalmopathy from stable hyperthyroidism, with approximately 86% sensitivity and just under 84% specificity in cross-validation and 80%/75% in testing.

The specimen was blood. The receptor chain draws on TRBV7-8 and TRBJ2-7, with a tentative D gene TRBD2 over 6 matching bases. The sequence derives from a man younger than 35 with Graves' hyperthyroidism. The DNA sequence is TGTGCCAGCAGCCTCGGGACTTTCCTGGGGTACGAGCAGTACTTC. Its product reads: CASSLGTFLGYEQYF.